Below are 14 T cell receptor beta chains sequenced from a single sample in a study of T cell responses to AZD1222 COVID-19 vaccine. Some clones are missing from TCRdb's copy, which holds only in-frame ones; the method was immunoSEQ multiplex PCR. The sample records fewer than 150,000 clones, 90% being singletons. The sample in question was peripheral blood, obtained on day 0 of AZD1222 vaccination. These receptors originate from an adult in good health.

The chain is built from TRBV15 and TRBJ1-2, with D possibly matching TRBD1 (5 bases). Germline-derived CDR1 and CDR2 are LNHNV and YYDKDF (reference sequence). With 4 bases removed from V and 1 base from J, the gap between germline ends came to 13 bases. This CDR3 comprises 15 residues. The CDR3 region is CATSNPLGGNYGYTF. The DNA of the CDR3 is TGTGCCACCAGCAACCCCCTCGGGGGTAACTATGGCTACACCTTC.

CDR3 nucleotide sequence: TGTGCCAGCAGCCAAGTGTCTAGGCTCTACAATGAGCAGTTCTTC. Translating it yields CASSQVSRLYNEQFF. The chain combines TRBV3-1 (or the pseudogene TRBV3-2) with TRBJ2-1, with D uncertain. V lost 1 base to trimming and J lost 3 bases, with 10 bases between them. CDR1 is LGHDT and CDR2 is YNNKEL in the germline V gene (reference sequence). The CDR3 totals 15 residues.

V gene TRBV7-2 combines with J gene TRBJ1-3; D is undetermined. The CDR3 totals 13 residues. Trimming took off 5 bases at V and 5 bases at J, with 10 bases between the two ends. Germline V gene sequence: CDR1 SGHTA, CDR2 FQGNSA. Here the CDR3 reads CASSVRERNTIYF. The CDR3 nucleotides read TGTGCCAGCAGCGTTAGGGAGAGAAACACCATATATTTT.

The V call is TRBV19, the J call TRBJ1-2; D is ambiguous. The CDR3 sequence is 16 residues long. With 7 bases removed from V and 11 bases from J, the gap between germline ends came to 29 bases. Per the germline V gene, CDR1 is LNHDA and CDR2 is SQIVND (reference sequence). The CDR3 spells CASTGRFDGATMRYTF. The DNA of the CDR3 is TGTGCCAGTACCGGACGGTTCGACGGCGCTACTATGCGGTACACCTTC.

The chain is built from TRBV27 and TRBJ2-7; 7 bases align to TRBD2. In germline, CDR1 is MNHEY, CDR2 SMNVEV (reference sequence). The V and J ends lost 1 base and 5 bases, in that order; junction bases with no gene match: 14. This CDR3 spans 17 amino acids. CDR3 DNA: TGTGCCAGCAGTTTATACACCTTCCCGGGAGGTATTCACGAGCAGTACTTC. Translation: CASSLYTFPGGIHEQYF.

The chain is built from TRBV7-2 and TRBJ2-5; 12 bases are a match to TRBD2. The CDR3 sequence is 15 residues long. J lost 5 bases, V lost 5 bases, and 6 bases had no gene match. From germline, CDR1 is SGHTA and CDR2 FQGNSA. The DNA of the CDR3 is TGTGCCAGCAGCCTCGGACTAGCGGGGTGGGAGACCCAGTACTTC. Amino acid sequence: CASSLGLAGWETQYF.

This chain uses TRBV6-5 with TRBJ2-7, with 9 nucleotides matching TRBD1. Germline CDR1 MNHEY, CDR2 SVGAGI. The CDR3 covers 16 residues. J gave up 6 bases and V 2 bases, and 11 bases lay outside the gene matches. CDR3 sequence reads: CASSYMILGQGIEQYF. The CDR3 region has the DNA TGTGCCAGCAGTTACATGATCCTCGGACAGGGGATCGAGCAGTACTTC.

As regards this clone: The junction shows a germline mismatch at one end, possibly a read error. The gene calls are TRBV7-7 and TRBJ2-1; 10 bases fit TRBD2. The length of the CDR3 is 19 residues. CDR1 is SSHAT, CDR2 FNYEAQ, per germline (reference sequence). The CDR3 loop is CASSSMRGRRLAGDNEQFF. The CDR3 DNA follows: TGTGCTAGCAGCTCTATGAGGGGGCGGCGGCTAGCGGGAGATAATGAGCAGTTCTTC.

This chain links TRBV7-2 with TRBJ2-7; TRBD2 matches 10 bases. The germline gives CDR1 SGHTA, CDR2 FQGNSA. CDR3 length equals 14 residues. V was clipped by 5 bases and J by 3 bases; unmatched bases: 4. CDR3 in DNA: TGTGCCAGCAGCCCCAGGACTAGCGGCTACGAGCAGTACTTC. Translation: CASSPRTSGYEQYF.

In nucleotides, the CDR3 is TGTGCCAGCAGTGTCCTTAACGGGAGAGTCGCAGATACGCAGTATTTT. This codes for CASSVLNGRVADTQYF. The chain uses TRBV27 and TRBJ2-3, with a tentative D call TRBD2 (6 bases). The CDR3 totals 16 residues. Between the trimmed V and J ends, which lost 5 bases and 4 bases, there was a span of 19 bases. Germline CDR1 and CDR2: MNHEY and SMNVEV (reference sequence).

J is TRBJ1-1 and V is TRBV6-5; TRBD1 might be the D (5 bases). The germline V and J ends were trimmed by 5 bases and 3 bases, with 16 bases remaining between them. Germline V gene data show CDR1 as MNHEY and CDR2 as SVGAGI. CDR3 length: 15 residues. The CDR3 DNA follows: TGTGCCAGCAGTAACCCCATGAGGGGCCACACTGAAGCTTTCTTT. It codes for CASSNPMRGHTEAFF.

The chain is built from TRBV2 and TRBJ2-5; possible D gene TRBD2, 5 bases. This CDR3 region has 13 residues. In germline, CDR1 is SNHLY, CDR2 FYNNEI. V lost 10 bases and J lost 1, with 13 bases in between. The CDR3 sequence is CATLPSPQETQYF. The CDR3 DNA follows: TGTGCCACCTTACCTAGCCCCCAAGAGACCCAGTACTTC.

The chain couples TRBV7-9 to TRBJ1-2; D is unresolved. Germline loops: CDR1 SEHNR, CDR2 FQNEAQ (reference sequence). The CDR3 has 15 amino acids. V gave up 5 bases and J gave up 0 bases, with 13 bases separating them. The CDR3 region is CASSDRRTTNYGYTF. CDR3 DNA: TGTGCCAGCAGCGACCGACGGACCACTAACTATGGCTACACCTTC.

The chain joins TRBV19 to TRBJ2-2, with 7 bases fitting TRBD2. The CDR3 is 13 amino acids. V trimming: 5 bases; J trimming: 7 bases; junction bases outside the gene matches: 4. Germline CDR1 LNHDA, CDR2 SQIVND (reference sequence). Here the CDR3 DNA reads TGTGCCAGTAGTCCCGGGACTATCGGGGAGCTGTTTTTT. This gives the protein CASSPGTIGELFF. Using reference TRBV19 and TRBJ2-2 for the parts outside the CDR3, the full variable domain is DGGITQSPKYLFRKEGQNVTLSCEQNLNHDAMYWYRQDPGQGLRLIYYSQIVNDFQKGDIAEGYSVSREKKESFPLTVTSAQKNPTAFYLCASSPGTIGELFFGEGSRLTVL.